The 26 T cell receptor beta chains in this list originate from one sample, sequenced in a study of T cells after yellow fever vaccination. Using its own MiXCR run on the 5' RACE reads, TCRdb lists one record per CDR3 protein. The table lists under 200,000 distinct CDR3 sequences, roughly 9.6% of them singletons. The input for sequencing was CD8+ T cells sorted from PBMCs, taken 15 days after the yellow fever booster vaccination. The receptors here all came from a man aged 18 to 29 who received the YFV17D yellow fever vaccine.

The rearrangement links TRBV28 to TRBJ2-1; D not resolved. Germline-derived CDR1 and CDR2 are MDHEN and SYDVKM. V was shortened by 2 bases and J by 4 bases, with 12 bases between the two germline ends. The CDR3 contains 15 residues. CDR3 amino acids: CASSLRARSYNEQFF. CDR3 coding DNA: TGTGCCAGCAGTTTACGGGCCCGATCGTACAATGAGCAGTTCTTC.

This clonotype was picked up a small number of times. The V call is TRBV27, the J call TRBJ2-7, with a possible D match to TRBD2 (5 bases). The CDR3 has 15 residues. Germline assignment: CDR1 MNHEY and CDR2 SMNVEV (reference sequence). Trimming took off 3 bases at V and 0 bases at J, with 12 bases between the two ends. This CDR3 is CASSFRATSSYEQYF. CDR3 coding DNA: TGTGCCAGCAGTTTCCGGGCAACTAGCTCCTACGAGCAGTACTTC.

The chain combines TRBV7-3 with TRBJ2-3; tentative D call: TRBD2 (6 bases). The CDR3 is 13 residues long. Deletions cut 5 bases from V and 9 bases from J, with 15 bases between. Germline CDR1 and CDR2: SGHTA and FQGTGA. The CDR3 is CASSPHAGSTQYF. In nucleotides, the CDR3 is TGTGCCAGCAGCCCACACGCGGGGAGCACGCAGTATTTT.

By share, this clonotype ranks as medium-sized. CDR3 DNA sequence: TGTGCCAGCAGTCCCGGGACAGGGGGCTACAATGAGCAGTTCTTC. As protein: CASSPGTGGYNEQFF. The chain couples TRBV7-3 to TRBJ2-1; 11 bases are a match to TRBD1. V lost 6 bases to trimming and J lost 3 bases; unmatched junction nucleotides: 4. The V gene's germline CDR1 is SGHTA and CDR2 FQGTGA. This CDR3 spans 15 amino acids.

This clonotype was observed a handful of times. The chain employs TRBV12-3 or TRBV12-4 and TRBJ2-1, with D unclear. This CDR3 has 14 amino acids. V dropped 5 bases and J dropped 9 bases, with 17 bases sitting between them. The CDR3 loop reads CASSPPLSRGEQFF. The CDR3 nucleotides read TGTGCCAGCAGTCCCCCGCTCTCTAGAGGTGAGCAGTTCTTC.

The V gene is TRBV10-3, the J gene TRBJ2-5; the D gene is possibly TRBD2 (6 bases). V gave up 3 bases and J gave up 5 bases, with 10 bases separating them. The CDR3 is 13 amino acids. CDR1 ENHRY and CDR2 SYGVKD come from the germline V gene. The CDR3 coding sequence is TGTGCCATCAGTGACGGGGGAGCGGAGACCCAGTACTTC. Its protein is CAISDGGAETQYF.

This chain connects TRBV7-3 to TRBJ2-1; weak D call: TRBD2 (7 bases). Trimming left V 3 bases short and J 9 bases short, with 21 bases between. The CDR3 sequence is 16 residues long. Germline V gene data show CDR1 as SGHTA and CDR2 as FQGTGA. CDR3 region: CASSFPFEGGPSEQFF. CDR3 sequence (DNA): TGTGCCAGCAGCTTCCCCTTTGAGGGGGGGCCGAGTGAGCAGTTCTTC. The whole variable domain, filled in from reference TRBV7-3 and TRBJ2-1, reads GAGVSQTPSNKVTEKGKYVELRCDPISGHTALYWYRQSLGQGPEFLIYFQGTGAADDSGLPNDRFFAVRPEGSVSTLKIQRTERGDSAVYLCASSFPFEGGPSEQFFGPGTRLTVL.

This clonotype was recorded a few times. The rearrangement links TRBV12-3 or TRBV12-4 to TRBJ2-5, with 14 bases matching TRBD2. V lost 3 bases and J lost 5; bases outside the gene matches: 20. The CDR3 is made up of 21 amino acids. CDR3 DNA: TGTGCCAGCAGTTTCCCAGGACTAGCGGGGGGTTCAGAGGCTCCCCGGGAGACCCAGTACTTC. It specifies CASSFPGLAGGSEAPRETQYF.

This clonotype was recorded a few times. V is TRBV12-2 and J is TRBJ2-5. TRBV12-2 is annotated as a pseudogene. This CDR3 has 17 amino acids. CDR3 bases: TGTGCAAGTCGCTCGCCGCCGTCGAACGGGTGTGAGGAGACCCAGTACTTC. Its translation is CASRSPPSNGCEETQYF.

The V call is TRBV12-5, the J call TRBJ2-1; D ambiguous. This CDR3 has 14 residues. Germline CDR1 LGHNT, CDR2 FRNRAP. V shed 1 base and J shed 4 bases, with 8 bases lying between them. In DNA, the CDR3 is TGTGCTAGTGGTTTGGATTCCGGGTACAATGAGCAGTTCTTC. Translation gives CASGLDSGYNEQFF.

This clonotype was detected only a few times. This chain links TRBV19 with TRBJ2-3, with TRBD2 matching over 7 bases. The CDR3 is made up of 14 amino acids. Germline CDR1 LNHDA, CDR2 SQIVND (reference sequence). Trimming removed 10 bases from V and 2 bases from J; junction bases left unmatched: 9. In DNA form, the CDR3 reads TGTGCCACCCGGACTAGGAGGGACACAGATACGCAGTATTTT. Translating it yields CATRTRRDTDTQYF. Supplemented by reference TRBV19 and TRBJ2-3, the full variable domain reads DGGITQSPKYLFRKEGQNVTLSCEQNLNHDAMYWYRQDPGQGLRLIYYSQIVNDFQKGDIAEGYSVSREKKESFPLTVTSAQKNPTAFYLCATRTRRDTDTQYFGPGTRLTVL.

This clonotype appeared a few times. The chain combines TRBV29-1 with TRBJ2-7, with TRBD1 as a possible D gene (5 bases). V shed 1 base and J shed 4 bases, with 11 bases lying between them. Looked up from germline, CDR1 is SQVTM and CDR2 is ANQGSEA. This CDR3 region has 13 residues. The CDR3 sequence: CSVEGQGQYEQYF. The CDR3 nucleotides are TGCAGCGTTGAAGGGCAGGGTCAATACGAGCAGTACTTC.

This clonotype has more than one count but fewer than ten. J is TRBJ1-1 and V is TRBV10-3; D is unclear. V gave up 0 bases and J gave up 8 bases, with 10 bases separating them. The germline V gene encodes CDR1 ENHRY and CDR2 SYGVKD. CDR3 length: 13 residues. CDR3 DNA: TGTGCCATCAGTGAGTCTACGAGGGTAGAAGCTTTCTTT. Protein sequence: CAISESTRVEAFF.

This clonotype was picked up a small number of times. The chain is built from TRBV6-2 or TRBV6-3 and TRBJ1-1; 7 bases are shared with TRBD1. CDR1 is MNHEY, CDR2 SVGEGT, per germline. The CDR3 extends over 14 amino acids. The trim removed 5 bases at V and 4 bases at J, leaving 7 bases unmatched. CDR3 in amino acids: CASSRDRAGTEAFF. In DNA form, the CDR3 reads TGTGCCAGCAGTCGTGACAGGGCGGGCACTGAAGCTTTCTTT.

In its sample, this clonotype was seen a few times. The CDR3: CASNHPGSQYF. The CDR3 nucleotides are TGTGCCAGCAATCATCCGGGGAGCCAGTACTTC. The J gene is TRBJ2-7, the V gene TRBV6-2 or TRBV6-3; D is perhaps TRBD2 (5 bases). This CDR3 contains 11 residues. The germline V gene has CDR1 MNHEY and CDR2 SVGEGT. Trimming removed 7 bases at V and 10 bases at J, with 14 bases between.

There are a few counts of this clonotype. V and J are TRBV7-9 and TRBJ1-1; D is undetermined. The CDR3 is 11 residues long. Germline loops: CDR1 SEHNR, CDR2 FQNEAQ (reference sequence). Trimming left V 11 bases short and J 3 bases short, with 10 bases between. The CDR3 region is CAGRRYTEAFF. The CDR3 DNA sequence: TGTGCCGGCCGACGGTACACTGAAGCTTTCTTT. Full variable domain (missing parts from reference TRBV7-9 and TRBJ1-1): DTGVSQNPRHKITKRGQNVTFRCDPISEHNRLYWYRQTLGQGPEFLTYFQNEAQLEKSRLLSDRFSAERPKGSFSTLEIQRTEQGDSAMYLCAGRRYTEAFFGQGTRLTVV.

This clonotype was recorded a few times. This chain links TRBV4-3 with TRBJ1-1; weak D call: TRBD1 (5 bases). Trimming removed 3 bases at V and 0 bases at J, with 14 bases between. The length of the CDR3 is 16 residues. Per germline, CDR1 LGHNA and CDR2 YSLEER. CDR3 coding DNA: TGCGCCAGCAGCCAGTTGGCCGGACAAATGAACACTGAAGCTTTCTTT. Its translation: CASSQLAGQMNTEAFF.

The rearrangement joins TRBV5-1 to TRBJ2-5, with 9 bases lining up with TRBD2. Germline values: CDR1 SGHRS, CDR2 YFSETQ. Trimming removed 1 base from V and 2 bases from J; junction bases left unmatched: 9. The CDR3 consists of 17 residues. The CDR3 region has the DNA TGCGCCAGCAGCTTGAGGCCAGCGGGGGGCCTTCAAGAGACCCAGTACTTC. Translated, it gives CASSLRPAGGLQETQYF.

This clonotype has a handful of counts. The V gene is TRBV12-3 or TRBV12-4, the J gene TRBJ1-2; 9 bases align to TRBD1. Trimming cost V 5 bases and J 4 bases; bases outside gene matches: 5. The CDR3 has 14 amino acids. The CDR3 sequence: CASSHRDRAYGYTF. The CDR3 DNA follows: TGTGCCAGCAGTCACCGGGACAGGGCCTATGGCTACACCTTC.

The chain combines TRBV7-6 with TRBJ2-7; 10 bases are shared with TRBD1. The CDR3 consists of 17 residues. Per the germline V gene, CDR1 is SGHVS and CDR2 is FNYEAQ. J lost 5 bases, V lost 2 bases, and 12 bases had no gene match. Here the CDR3 DNA reads TGTGCCAGCAGCTTATCCTCGGACAGGGGGAATAACCACGAGCAGTACTTC. Protein sequence: CASSLSSDRGNNHEQYF.

This chain uses TRBV19 with TRBJ2-1; no reliable D call. The CDR3 is 12 residues long. Looked up from germline, CDR1 is LNHDA and CDR2 is SQIVND (reference sequence). V was cut by 8 bases and J by 3 bases, with 8 bases left in between. The CDR3 DNA reads TGTGCCAGTGGGGTAGGCTACAATGAGCAGTTCTTC. It encodes CASGVGYNEQFF.

This clonotype has more than one count but fewer than ten. The chain recombines TRBV4-1 with TRBJ2-1; D remains ambiguous. CDR3 length: 13 amino acids. Trimming removed 1 base from V and 8 bases from J, with 9 bases in between. Germline CDR1 reads MGHRA; CDR2 reads YSYEKL. The CDR3 region is CASSQGAGYEQFF. Here the CDR3 DNA reads TGCGCCAGCAGCCAAGGGGCCGGCTATGAGCAGTTCTTC.

This chain joins TRBV6-5 and TRBJ2-5; maybe TRBD2 (5 bases). The CDR3 has 15 residues. The germline V gene encodes CDR1 MNHEY and CDR2 SVGAGI. Trimming took off 4 bases at V and 2 bases at J, with 14 bases between the two ends. The CDR3 sequence: CASSFLWEPQETQYF. CDR3 DNA sequence: TGTGCCAGCAGTTTCCTATGGGAGCCTCAAGAGACCCAGTACTTC.

This clonotype was found a few times. V and J are TRBV20-1 and TRBJ2-1; 11 bases agree with TRBD2. The CDR3 covers 17 residues. Germline values: CDR1 DFQATT, CDR2 SNEGSKA (reference sequence). The J segment lost 8 bases and the V segment lost 5 bases, leaving 17 bases of the junction unmatched. As DNA, the CDR3 is TGCAGTGCTCTAAGCACCAGATTAGCGGGGGGGATCCATGAGCAGTTCTTC. Encoded protein: CSALSTRLAGGIHEQFF.

The chain joins TRBV7-6 to TRBJ2-1; D not resolved. Germline V gene sequence: CDR1 SGHVS, CDR2 FNYEAQ. Trimming pared 3 bases from V and 0 bases from J, leaving 9 bases between. The CDR3 totals 15 residues. The CDR3 region is CASSFSTSSYNEQFF. CDR3 nucleotide sequence: TGTGCCAGCAGCTTTAGCACCAGCTCCTACAATGAGCAGTTCTTC.

This clonotype turned up a few times. The chain uses TRBV4-3 and TRBJ2-3; D perhaps matches TRBD1 (6 bases). Trimming removed 3 bases from V and 2 bases from J, with 12 bases in between. The CDR3 is 15 amino acids. Germline CDR1 and CDR2: LGHNA and YSLEER. The CDR3 protein is CASSHYGQSTDTQYF. Written as DNA, the CDR3 is TGCGCCAGCAGCCACTACGGACAGTCCACAGATACGCAGTATTTT.